Many counts were recorded for the clone carrying this T cell receptor (beta chain). Antigen unknown. CDR1 and CDR2 (germline): LGHNA, YSLEER. The CDR3 runs to 15 residues. Trimming pared 1 base from V and 4 bases from J, leaving 13 bases between. The time point was: newly diagnosed GD, antithyroid drugs for less than 3 months. PBMCs were the source of the RNA used for TCR sequencing. This entry is derived from a study of regulatory T cells in long-lasting Graves disease. Broader study findings: Persistent disease showed a preference for TRBV28, TRBJ1-2 and TRBJ2-5.

Construction of the TCR beta libraries employed iRepertoire HTBI primers in conjunction with Arm-PCR of CDR3 regions. TCRdb analysed the multiplex PCR reads with MiXCR anew, one entry per CDR3 protein. The profile shows roughly 440,000 distinct CDR3 sequences, 15% to 20% of them singletons. The sample was also reused in another study, on T cells in Graves' hyperthyroidism and ophthalmopathy. That investigation notes: The study used the HTBI primer set for a first-round RT-PCR of the TCR CDR3.

The chain recombines TRBV4-3 with TRBJ1-1; weak D call: TRBD1 (6 bases). This receptor was obtained from a woman in her late teens or twenties with Graves disease. The material was peripheral blood mononuclear cells (PBMCs), obtained at new diagnosis, from a patient treated with antithyroid drugs. CDR3 in DNA: TGCGCCAGCAGCCAAGCAACAGGGTCGGTCACTGAAGCTTTCTTT. Translated: CASSQATGSVTEAFF.